Listed below are T cell receptor beta chains from one sample, sequenced in a study of blood T cell repertoires in COVID-19. TCRdb keeps only in-frame clones here, not all; method: immunoSEQ multiplex PCR. The sample shows about 150,000 clones, roughly 84% of them seen only once. The sequenced sample consisted of peripheral blood. These receptors were taken from a human donor in a cohort sampled during active COVID-19. The CDR3 runs from the conserved cysteine through the conserved F or W. The D gene is left open where the match is weak. The size field is filled for only some rows; it gives once, few, many or a size class.

DNA: TGCGCCAGCAGTGAGGCCAGGGAGGGGAGCAATCAGCCCCAGCATTTT
CDR3: CASSEAREGSNQPQHF
J: TRBJ1-5
D: NA
size: NA
V: TRBV10-1

DNA: TGTGCCAGCAGCGTAGCGGGCGGGGTAAAAGAGACCCAGTACTTC
CDR3: CASSVAGGVKETQYF
J: TRBJ2-5
D: NA
size: NA
V: TRBV9

DNA: TGTGCCAGCAGTTTAGGGCTAGCGGGGGGGCCTTACGAGCAGTACTTC
CDR3: CASSLGLAGGPYEQYF
J: TRBJ2-7
D: TRBD2
size: NA
V: TRBV28

DNA: TGCGCCAGCAGCTTGGTGGGGACTAGCGGGGCCGGTGATACGCAGTATTTT
CDR3: CASSLVGTSGAGDTQYF
J: TRBJ2-3
D: TRBD2
size: NA
V: TRBV5-1

DNA: TGTGCCAGCAGCCCTCAGGGGGATAGCTGGGAGCAGTACTTC
CDR3: CASSPQGDSWEQYF
J: TRBJ2-7
D: TRBD1
size: few
V: TRBV5-4

DNA: TGTGCCAGCAGTCGACTAGACGCAGATACGCAGTATTTT
CDR3: CASSRLDADTQYF
J: TRBJ2-3
D: NA
size: NA
V: TRBV7-3

DNA: TGTGCCAGCTCACCTTCAGGGTCCTACGAGCAGTACTTC
CDR3: CASSPSGSYEQYF
J: TRBJ2-7
D: NA
size: few
V: TRBV18

DNA: TGTGCCAGCAGTTCCCCTGGGGGGGCGGAGGATCAGCCCCAGCATTTT
CDR3: CASSSPGGAEDQPQHF
J: TRBJ1-5
D: NA
size: NA
V: TRBV6-5

DNA: TGCGCCAGCAGCCAAGATCACCGAGGTCGATCAGAAGCTTTCTTT
CDR3: CASSQDHRGRSEAFF
J: TRBJ1-1
D: NA
size: NA
V: TRBV4-3

DNA: TGTGCCAGCAGCTTCGGCAGGGGGCGACAGGACTATGGCTACACCTTC
CDR3: CASSFGRGRQDYGYTF
J: TRBJ1-2
D: TRBD1
size: NA
V: TRBV11-3

DNA: TGTGCCAGCAGTAGGGAGCGGGGACTAGCGGGGGGCCGCCGATACAATGAGCAGTTCTTC
CDR3: CASSRERGLAGGRRYNEQFF
J: TRBJ2-1
D: TRBD2
size: NA
V: TRBV28

DNA: TGTGCCAGCAGCCGACAGGGTCGTGGGCAGTACTTC
CDR3: CASSRQGRGQYF
J: TRBJ2-7
D: TRBD1
size: NA
V: TRBV3-1/TRBV3-2

DNA: TGTGCCAGCAGCGCAAGCTTGACGGGGATCTATGGCTACACCTTC
CDR3: CASSASLTGIYGYTF
J: TRBJ1-2
D: NA
size: NA
V: TRBV9

DNA: TGCGCCAGCAGCCAAGGACAGGGGCGGACTGAAGCTTTCTTT
CDR3: CASSQGQGRTEAFF
J: TRBJ1-1
D: TRBD1
size: once
V: TRBV4-3

DNA: TGTGCCAGCAGTGTCGGACAGGGAGGTGGGACCCAGTACTTC
CDR3: CASSVGQGGGTQYF
J: TRBJ2-5
D: TRBD1
size: NA
V: TRBV27

DNA: TGTGCTAGTGGTTTGGGTTCGTATGGCTACACCTTC
CDR3: CASGLGSYGYTF
J: TRBJ1-2
D: NA
size: NA
V: TRBV12-5

DNA: TGCGCCAGCAGCCGTCTGGGACTAGCGGGGGGTTTGGAGACCCAGTACTTC
CDR3: CASSRLGLAGGLETQYF
J: TRBJ2-5
D: TRBD2
size: NA
V: TRBV4-1

DNA: TGCGCCAGCAGCCAAGAGGTGGGCAGTAATAATTCACCCCTCCACTTT
CDR3: CASSQEVGSNNSPLHF
J: TRBJ1-6
D: NA
size: NA
V: TRBV4-3

DNA: TGCAGCGTTGGCGGCGGGACCTACTATGGCTACACCTTC
CDR3: CSVGGGTYYGYTF
J: TRBJ1-2
D: NA
size: NA
V: TRBV29-1

DNA: TGTGCCAGTAGGGGACAGGCCCGGCAGCCCCAGCATTTT
CDR3: CASRGQARQPQHF
J: TRBJ1-5
D: TRBD1
size: NA
V: TRBV19

DNA: TGCAGCACGAACCAGGGGGCTTGGACTGAAGCTTTCTTT
CDR3: CSTNQGAWTEAFF
J: TRBJ1-1
D: TRBD1
size: many
V: TRBV29-1

DNA: TGTGCCAGCAGTTCCCAGGTCAATCAGCCCCAGCATTTT
CDR3: CASSSQVNQPQHF
J: TRBJ1-5
D: NA
size: NA
V: TRBV27

DNA: TGCGCCAGCAGCCAAGATCGGGGGGGGGTTGATGGCTACACCTTC
CDR3: CASSQDRGGVDGYTF
J: TRBJ1-2
D: NA
size: NA
V: TRBV4-3

DNA: TGTGCCAGCAGCCAGTACAGGGGTTATGGCTACACCTTC
CDR3: CASSQYRGYGYTF
J: TRBJ1-2
D: TRBD1
size: NA
V: TRBV3-1/TRBV3-2

DNA: TGTGCCAGCAGCTTAAAGGAGACTCAAGAGACCCAGTACTTC
CDR3: CASSLKETQETQYF
J: TRBJ2-5
D: NA
size: NA
V: TRBV7-9

DNA: TGTGCCAGCAGCTGGGACAGGAGTTCTAATTCACCCCTCCACTTT
CDR3: CASSWDRSSNSPLHF
J: TRBJ1-6
D: TRBD1
size: NA
V: TRBV7-3

DNA: TGCGCCAGCAGCTCGACGGACGGGAGTCCTGAGCAGTACTTC
CDR3: CASSSTDGSPEQYF
J: TRBJ2-7
D: NA
size: NA
V: TRBV5-1

DNA: TGTGCCAGCAGTGAATGGATAGCGGGGCCCAGGGATGAGCAGTTCTTC
CDR3: CASSEWIAGPRDEQFF
J: TRBJ2-1
D: TRBD2
size: once
V: TRBV25-1

DNA: TGTGCCAGCAGCTTAGTGGCGGGGGAAGAGACCCAGTACTTC
CDR3: CASSLVAGEETQYF
J: TRBJ2-5
D: TRBD2
size: NA
V: TRBV11-3

DNA: TGTGCCAGCAGCCCAGATGGACTAGCGGGAGCTAGCACAGATACGCAGTATTTT
CDR3: CASSPDGLAGASTDTQYF
J: TRBJ2-3
D: TRBD2
size: NA
V: TRBV14

DNA: TGTGCCAGCAGTTACCCGGGACAGGGTAGGCCCGGGGAGCTGTTTTTT
CDR3: CASSYPGQGRPGELFF
J: TRBJ2-2
D: TRBD1
size: NA
V: TRBV6-2/TRBV6-3

DNA: TGTGCCAGCAGCCGCAGGGGGGACAATGAGCAGTTCTTC
CDR3: CASSRRGDNEQFF
J: TRBJ2-1
D: NA
size: few
V: TRBV7-2

DNA: TGTGCCAGCAGCCAAGAGGACAGGCAAAAAGAGACCCAGTACTTC
CDR3: CASSQEDRQKETQYF
J: TRBJ2-5
D: TRBD1
size: NA
V: TRBV4-2

DNA: TGCGCCAGCAGCCAAGCAGGGGGCTATGGCTACACCTTC
CDR3: CASSQAGGYGYTF
J: TRBJ1-2
D: TRBD1
size: NA
V: TRBV4-3

DNA: TGTGCCAGCAGCGCAACCGGGACACTTACCGGGGAGCTGTTTTTT
CDR3: CASSATGTLTGELFF
J: TRBJ2-2
D: NA
size: NA
V: TRBV9

DNA: TGCGCCAGCAGCCAAGAATGGAATCCCGGACAGGGTGGCTACACCTTC
CDR3: CASSQEWNPGQGGYTF
J: TRBJ1-2
D: TRBD1
size: NA
V: TRBV4-3

DNA: TGTGCCAGCAGCCGCGGCCCGAGTGAAAAACTGTTTTTT
CDR3: CASSRGPSEKLFF
J: TRBJ1-4
D: NA
size: NA
V: TRBV14

DNA: TGTGCCAGCAGCCAAGAGGTCCCTCAGGCCACCCTCCACTTT
CDR3: CASSQEVPQATLHF
J: TRBJ1-6
D: NA
size: NA
V: TRBV14

DNA: TGTGCCAGCAGCTTAGGGGGGACAGGGCCCTTATGGAATGAGCAGTTCTTC
CDR3: CASSLGGTGPLWNEQFF
J: TRBJ2-1
D: TRBD1
size: NA
V: TRBV7-2

DNA: TGTGCCTGGAGTGCCCGGACAGGGGGCACTGAAGCTTTCTTT
CDR3: CAWSARTGGTEAFF
J: TRBJ1-1
D: TRBD1
size: NA
V: TRBV30

DNA: TGTGCCACCAGGGACGCGGCGCGGGACACTGAAGCTTTCTTT
CDR3: CATRDAARDTEAFF
J: TRBJ1-1
D: NA
size: NA
V: TRBV15

DNA: TGTGCCAGCAGCTTATCACAAGGCACAGATACGCAGTATTTT
CDR3: CASSLSQGTDTQYF
J: TRBJ2-3
D: NA
size: NA
V: TRBV11-2

DNA: TGCAGTGCTGGGGGACTAATTGAAGCTTTCTTT
CDR3: CSAGGLIEAFF
J: TRBJ1-1
D: NA
size: NA
V: TRBV20-1

DNA: TGTGCCGCGGGACTAGCGGGAGCCGGGGAGCTGTTTTTT
CDR3: CAAGLAGAGELFF
J: TRBJ2-2
D: TRBD2
size: NA
V: TRBV30

DNA: TGTGCCAGCAGCTTAGGGCGGGTTCCGAACACCGGGGAGCTGTTTTTT
CDR3: CASSLGRVPNTGELFF
J: TRBJ2-2
D: NA
size: NA
V: TRBV7-9

DNA: TGCGCCAGCAGCCCAGGACAGGGCGAAGCTTTCTTT
CDR3: CASSPGQGEAFF
J: TRBJ1-1
D: TRBD1
size: NA
V: TRBV5-1

DNA: TGTGCCAGCAGCGCCTCGGGGAACACTGAAGCTTTCTTT
CDR3: CASSASGNTEAFF
J: TRBJ1-1
D: NA
size: once
V: TRBV5-4

DNA: TGTGCCAGCAGCTCCCTGGCGCGGAGCACTGAAGCTTTCTTT
CDR3: CASSSLARSTEAFF
J: TRBJ1-1
D: NA
size: NA
V: TRBV7-6

DNA: TGTGCTAGCAGCCTAAATATTCATGAAAAACTGTTTTTT
CDR3: CASSLNIHEKLFF
J: TRBJ1-4
D: NA
size: NA
V: TRBV7-7

DNA: TGCAGCGTTGGGAAGAATTCGGACAGGGGCACAGATACGCAGTATTTT
CDR3: CSVGKNSDRGTDTQYF
J: TRBJ2-3
D: TRBD1
size: once
V: TRBV29-1

DNA: TGTGCCAGCAGCTCGTTCGAGGGGACAGGGTACAATGAGCAGTTCTTC
CDR3: CASSSFEGTGYNEQFF
J: TRBJ2-1
D: TRBD1
size: NA
V: TRBV7-9

DNA: TGTGCCATCGGGGAGACAGGGCTTCAAACTGAAGCTTTCTTT
CDR3: CAIGETGLQTEAFF
J: TRBJ1-1
D: TRBD1
size: NA
V: TRBV10-3

DNA: TGTGCCATCAGTGGGACAGGGAGTCAAGATACGCAGTATTTT
CDR3: CAISGTGSQDTQYF
J: TRBJ2-3
D: TRBD1
size: NA
V: TRBV10-3

DNA: TGTGCCAGCAGCCCTCAGGGTTACTCTGGAAACACCATATATTTT
CDR3: CASSPQGYSGNTIYF
J: TRBJ1-3
D: NA
size: NA
V: TRBV9

DNA: TGTGCCAGCAGTTTCAAAACAGGGGTCCCTCTCCTCGCGAATAATTCACCCCTCCACTTT
CDR3: CASSFKTGVPLLANNSPLHF
J: TRBJ1-6
D: TRBD1
size: NA
V: TRBV27

DNA: TGTGCCAGCAGTAAGGCGGGCGACTATGGCTACACCTTC
CDR3: CASSKAGDYGYTF
J: TRBJ1-2
D: NA
size: NA
V: TRBV25-1

DNA: TGTGCCAGCAGCCGACCTGACAGGGGGCCTACCGGGGAGCTGTTTTTT
CDR3: CASSRPDRGPTGELFF
J: TRBJ2-2
D: TRBD1
size: NA
V: TRBV4-2

DNA: TGTGCCAGCAGCTTAGAGGGACACCTTGAAGCTTTCTTT
CDR3: CASSLEGHLEAFF
J: TRBJ1-1
D: NA
size: NA
V: TRBV7-9

DNA: TGTGCCAGCAGTTATTCCAGACAGGGCACCGGGGAGCTGTTTTTT
CDR3: CASSYSRQGTGELFF
J: TRBJ2-2
D: TRBD1
size: NA
V: TRBV6-5